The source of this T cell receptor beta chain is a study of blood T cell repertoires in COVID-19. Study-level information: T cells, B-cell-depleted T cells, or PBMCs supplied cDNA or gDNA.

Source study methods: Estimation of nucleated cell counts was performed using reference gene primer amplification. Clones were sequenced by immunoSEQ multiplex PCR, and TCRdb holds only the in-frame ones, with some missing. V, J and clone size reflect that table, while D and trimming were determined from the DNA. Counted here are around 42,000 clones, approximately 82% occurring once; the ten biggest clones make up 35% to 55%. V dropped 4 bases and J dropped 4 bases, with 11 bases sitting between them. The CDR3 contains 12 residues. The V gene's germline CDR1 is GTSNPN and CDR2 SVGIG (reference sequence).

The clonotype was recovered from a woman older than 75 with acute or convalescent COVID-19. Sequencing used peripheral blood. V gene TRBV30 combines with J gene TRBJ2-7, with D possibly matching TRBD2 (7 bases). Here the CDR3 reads CAWTGEGYEQYF. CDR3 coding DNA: TGTGCCTGGACAGGGGAGGGTTACGAGCAGTACTTC.